The T cell receptor beta chain under discussion was sequenced for a study of shared clonotypes between healthy human individuals. Overall study results and limits: All-four-donor shared clonotypes had higher generation probabilities than non-shared clonotypes did. It was anticipated that sequencing depth would influence how many clonotypes donors shared.

Naive CD8 isolation took CD45RO-negative cells positively selected for CCR7 and excluded terminally differentiated effector memory CD45RA+ cells. Donors had no recently reported acute infections or vaccinations and were HIV-negative. Concerning this clone itself: Its antigen is unknown.

The deep-level immunoSEQ assay was used. Profiled with immunoSEQ multiplex PCR; TCRdb holds only in-frame clones, not every one. The sample has about 2 million clones, about 95% seen once; the top ten hold around 1%. The germline gives CDR1 MNHNS, CDR2 SASEGT. This CDR3 region has 14 residues. Trimming cost V 6 bases and J 0 bases; bases outside gene matches: 1. The sequence came from a man between 18 and 29 years old in good health. The sequencing sample was made of naive CD8+ T cells sorted from blood. The chain carries TRBV6-1 and TRBJ2-7; 11 bases map to TRBD2. The CDR3 loop is CASRGTSGSYEQYF. The DNA for the CDR3 is TGTGCCAGCAGAGGGACTAGCGGCTCCTACGAGCAGTACTTC.